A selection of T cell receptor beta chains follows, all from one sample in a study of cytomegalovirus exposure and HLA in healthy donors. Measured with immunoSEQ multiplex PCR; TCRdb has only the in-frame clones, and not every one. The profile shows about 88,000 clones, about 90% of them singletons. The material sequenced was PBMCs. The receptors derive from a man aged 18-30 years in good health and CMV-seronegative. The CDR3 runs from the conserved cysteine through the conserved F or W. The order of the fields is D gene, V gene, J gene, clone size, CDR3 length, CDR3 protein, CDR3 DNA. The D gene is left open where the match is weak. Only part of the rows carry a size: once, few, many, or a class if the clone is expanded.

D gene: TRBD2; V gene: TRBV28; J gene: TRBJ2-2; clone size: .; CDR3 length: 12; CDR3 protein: CATGLATGELFF; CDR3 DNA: TGTGCCACGGGACTAGCGACCGGGGAGCTGTTTTTT
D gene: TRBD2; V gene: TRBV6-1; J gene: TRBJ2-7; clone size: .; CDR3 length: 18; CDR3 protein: CASSAWTSGSIVSYEQYF; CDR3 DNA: TGTGCCAGCAGTGCCTGGACTAGCGGGAGTATTGTCTCCTACGAGCAGTACTTC
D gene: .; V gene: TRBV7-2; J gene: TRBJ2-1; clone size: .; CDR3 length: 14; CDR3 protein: CASSLDLDRLRQFF; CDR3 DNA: TGTGCCAGCAGCTTAGACCTAGACAGGTTAAGGCAGTTCTTC
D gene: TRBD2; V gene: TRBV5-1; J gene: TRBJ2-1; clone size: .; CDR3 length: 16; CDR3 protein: CASSPGSSGRTNEQFF; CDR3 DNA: TGCGCCAGCAGCCCCGGCTCTAGCGGGAGGACCAATGAGCAGTTCTTC
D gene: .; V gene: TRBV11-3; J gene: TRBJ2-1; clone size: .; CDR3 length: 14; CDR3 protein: CASRAQLTYNEQFF; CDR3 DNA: TGTGCCAGCAGGGCCCAATTGACCTACAATGAGCAGTTCTTC
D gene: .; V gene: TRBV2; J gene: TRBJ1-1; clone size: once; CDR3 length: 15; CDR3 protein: CATLTDGQSVSGAFF; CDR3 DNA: TGTGCCACCTTAACTGATGGGCAATCAGTTAGCGGAGCTTTCTTT
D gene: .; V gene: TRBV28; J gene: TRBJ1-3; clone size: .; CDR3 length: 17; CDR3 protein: CASSEEWQTSSGNTIYF; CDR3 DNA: TGTGCCAGCAGCGAGGAATGGCAGACGAGCTCTGGAAACACCATATATTTT
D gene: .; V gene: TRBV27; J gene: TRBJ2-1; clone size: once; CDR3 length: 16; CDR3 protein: CASSLWGERVYNEQFF; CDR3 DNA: TGTGCCAGCAGTTTGTGGGGCGAGCGGGTCTACAATGAGCAGTTCTTC
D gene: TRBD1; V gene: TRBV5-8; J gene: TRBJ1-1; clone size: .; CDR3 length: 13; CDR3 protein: CASITLRDSKAFF; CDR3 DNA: TGTGCCAGCATCACCCTTCGGGACAGTAAAGCTTTCTTT
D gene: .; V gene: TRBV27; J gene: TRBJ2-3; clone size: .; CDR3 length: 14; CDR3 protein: CASSLDRSTDTQYF; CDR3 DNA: TGTGCCAGCAGTTTGGACAGAAGCACAGATACGCAGTATTTT
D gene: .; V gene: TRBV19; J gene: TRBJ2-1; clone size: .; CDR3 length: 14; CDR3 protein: CASSQGADYNEQFF; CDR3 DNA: TGTGCCAGTAGTCAAGGAGCAGACTACAATGAGCAGTTCTTC
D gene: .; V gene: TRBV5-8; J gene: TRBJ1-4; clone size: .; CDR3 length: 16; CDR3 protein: CASSLDGWADQEKLFF; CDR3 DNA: TGTGCCAGCAGCTTGGATGGGTGGGCAGATCAGGAAAAACTGTTTTTT
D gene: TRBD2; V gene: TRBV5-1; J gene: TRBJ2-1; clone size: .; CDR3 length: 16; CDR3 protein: CASSWGLAGGDNEQFF; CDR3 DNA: TGCGCCAGCAGCTGGGGACTAGCGGGAGGGGACAATGAGCAGTTCTTC
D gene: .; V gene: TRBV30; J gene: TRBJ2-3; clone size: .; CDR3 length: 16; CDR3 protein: CAWSMGGPGSTDTQYF; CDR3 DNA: TGTGCCTGGAGCATGGGGGGGCCGGGAAGCACAGATACGCAGTATTTT
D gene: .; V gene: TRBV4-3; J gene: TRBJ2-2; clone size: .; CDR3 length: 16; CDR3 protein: CASGQDPPDRTRELFF; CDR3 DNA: TGCGCCAGCGGCCAAGACCCCCCCGACAGGACCCGGGAGCTGTTTTTT
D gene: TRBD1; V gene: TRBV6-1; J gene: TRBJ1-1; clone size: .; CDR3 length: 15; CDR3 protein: CASGWTGRSTTEAFF; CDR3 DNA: TGTGCCAGCGGTTGGACAGGAAGGTCAACCACTGAAGCTTTCTTT
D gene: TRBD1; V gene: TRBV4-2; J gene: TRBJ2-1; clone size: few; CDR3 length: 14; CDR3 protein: CASSQATGDNEQFF; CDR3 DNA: TGTGCCAGCAGCCAAGCGACAGGGGACAATGAGCAGTTCTTC
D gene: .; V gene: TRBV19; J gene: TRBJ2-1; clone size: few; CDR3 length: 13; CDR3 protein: CASSILPGNEQFF; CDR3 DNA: TGTGCCAGTAGTATCCTGCCCGGCAATGAGCAGTTCTTC
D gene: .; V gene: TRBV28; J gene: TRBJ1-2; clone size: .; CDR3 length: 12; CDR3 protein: CASIARNYGYTF; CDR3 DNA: TGTGCCAGCATAGCCCGGAACTATGGCTACACCTTC
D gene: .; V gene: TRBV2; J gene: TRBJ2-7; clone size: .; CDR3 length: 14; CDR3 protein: CASSDGSLSYEQYF; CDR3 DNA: TGTGCCAGCAGTGACGGGTCCCTCTCCTACGAGCAGTACTTC
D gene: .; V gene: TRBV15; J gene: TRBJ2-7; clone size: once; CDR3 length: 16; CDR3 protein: CATSSRSTGTPYEQYF; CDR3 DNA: TGTGCCACCAGCAGTCGTTCCACCGGGACTCCGTACGAGCAGTACTTC
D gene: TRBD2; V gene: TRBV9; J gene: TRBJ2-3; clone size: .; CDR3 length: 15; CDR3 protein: CASSLTGGRSDTQYF; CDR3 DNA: TGTGCCAGCAGCCTCACTGGCGGGAGATCCGATACGCAGTATTTT
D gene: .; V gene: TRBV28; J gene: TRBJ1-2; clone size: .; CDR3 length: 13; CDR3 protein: CASSSGSSHGYTF; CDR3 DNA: TGTGCCAGCAGTTCCGGGTCTTCCCATGGCTACACCTTC
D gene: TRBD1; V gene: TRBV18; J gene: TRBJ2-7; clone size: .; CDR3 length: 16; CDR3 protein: CASSPPKGQGSYEQYF; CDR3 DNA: TGTGCCAGCTCACCACCAAAGGGACAGGGGTCCTACGAGCAGTACTTC
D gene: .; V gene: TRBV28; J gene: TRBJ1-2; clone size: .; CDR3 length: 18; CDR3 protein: CASSSNLGRERASYGYTF; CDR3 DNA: TGTGCCAGCAGTTCCAACCTTGGGCGGGAGAGGGCGTCCTATGGCTACACCTTC
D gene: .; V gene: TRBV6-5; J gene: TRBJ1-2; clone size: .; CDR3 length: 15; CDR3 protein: CASSREGTGNYGYTF; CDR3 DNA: TGTGCCAGCAGCCGGGAGGGGACCGGGAACTATGGCTACACCTTC
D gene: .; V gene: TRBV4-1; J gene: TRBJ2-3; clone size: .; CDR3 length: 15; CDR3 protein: CASSQDSGSMDTQYF; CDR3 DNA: TGCGCCAGCAGCCAAGATTCTGGTAGTATGGATACGCAGTATTTT
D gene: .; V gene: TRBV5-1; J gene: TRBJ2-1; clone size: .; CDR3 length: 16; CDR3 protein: CASSLAGAVGDNEQFF; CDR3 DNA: TGCGCCAGCAGCTTGGCGGGAGCCGTAGGGGACAATGAGCAGTTCTTC
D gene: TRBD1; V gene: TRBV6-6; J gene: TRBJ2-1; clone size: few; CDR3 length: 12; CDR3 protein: CASRTGGGEQFF; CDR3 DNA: TGTGCCAGCAGGACAGGGGGAGGTGAGCAGTTCTTC
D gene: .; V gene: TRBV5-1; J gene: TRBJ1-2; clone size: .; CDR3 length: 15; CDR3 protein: CASSLSGAEWEGYTF; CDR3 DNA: TGCGCCAGCAGCTTGTCAGGGGCCGAATGGGAAGGCTACACCTTC
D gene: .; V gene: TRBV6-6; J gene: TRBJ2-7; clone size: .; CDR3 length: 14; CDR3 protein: CAGSERGHFYEQYF; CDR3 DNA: TGTGCCGGAAGCGAACGGGGACACTTTTACGAGCAGTACTTC
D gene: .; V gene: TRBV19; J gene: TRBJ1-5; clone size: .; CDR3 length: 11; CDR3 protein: CASSAGLAQHF; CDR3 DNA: TGTGCCAGTAGTGCAGGTTTAGCCCAGCATTTT
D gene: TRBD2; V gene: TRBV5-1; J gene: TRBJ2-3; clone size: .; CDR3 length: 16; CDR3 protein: CASSSPSGRVADTQYF; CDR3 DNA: TGCGCCAGCAGCTCCCCTAGCGGGAGAGTGGCAGATACGCAGTATTTT
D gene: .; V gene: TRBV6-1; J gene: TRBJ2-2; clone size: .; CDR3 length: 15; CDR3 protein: CASSGGGQNAGELFF; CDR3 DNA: TGTGCCAGCAGTGGGGGGGGACAAAACGCCGGGGAGCTGTTTTTT
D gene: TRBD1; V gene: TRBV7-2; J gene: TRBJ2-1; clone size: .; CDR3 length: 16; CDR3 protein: CASSFPTGAYSNEQFF; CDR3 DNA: TGTGCCAGCAGCTTTCCTACAGGGGCATATAGCAATGAGCAGTTCTTC
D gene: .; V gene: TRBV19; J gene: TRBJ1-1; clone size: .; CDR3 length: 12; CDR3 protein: CASSSNSPTAFF; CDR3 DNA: TGTGCCAGTAGTAGTAACAGTCCGACGGCTTTCTTT
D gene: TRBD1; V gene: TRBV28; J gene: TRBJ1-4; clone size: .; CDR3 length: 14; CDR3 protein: CASRGQGTREKLFF; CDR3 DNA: TGTGCCAGCAGGGGACAGGGTACACGGGAAAAACTGTTTTTT
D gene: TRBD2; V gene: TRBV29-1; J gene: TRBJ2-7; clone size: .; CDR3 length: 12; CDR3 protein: CSVRAGVYEQYF; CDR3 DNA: TGCAGCGTTCGGGCGGGGGTCTACGAGCAGTACTTC
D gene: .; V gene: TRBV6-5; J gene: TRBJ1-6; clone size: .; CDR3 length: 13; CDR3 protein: CASSLTQGWPLHF; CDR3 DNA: TGTGCCAGCAGTTTAACACAGGGTTGGCCCCTCCACTTT
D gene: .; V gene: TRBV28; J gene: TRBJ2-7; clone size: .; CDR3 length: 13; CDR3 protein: CARGRATTYEQYF; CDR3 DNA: TGTGCTCGGGGGAGAGCCACTACCTACGAGCAGTACTTC
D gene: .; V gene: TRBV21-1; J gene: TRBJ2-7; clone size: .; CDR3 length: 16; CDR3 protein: CASSNALGGLPCEQYF; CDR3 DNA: TGTGCCAGCAGCAATGCCCTGGGGGGTTTACCGTGCGAGCAGTACTTC
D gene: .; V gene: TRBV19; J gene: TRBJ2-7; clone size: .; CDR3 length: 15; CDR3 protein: CASSIGRGSYYEQYF; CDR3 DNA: TGTGCCAGTAGTATCGGGCGGGGAAGCTACTACGAGCAGTACTTC
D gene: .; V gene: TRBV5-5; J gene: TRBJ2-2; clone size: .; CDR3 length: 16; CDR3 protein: CASSLDMAGYTGELFF; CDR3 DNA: TGTGCCAGCAGCTTAGACATGGCGGGGTACACCGGGGAGCTGTTTTTT
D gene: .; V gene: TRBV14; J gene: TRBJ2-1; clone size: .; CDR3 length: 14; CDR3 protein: CASSQLGVLNEQFF; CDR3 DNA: TGTGCCAGCAGCCAACTAGGGGTGCTCAATGAGCAGTTCTTC
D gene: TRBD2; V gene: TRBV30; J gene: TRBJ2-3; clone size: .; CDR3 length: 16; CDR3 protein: CAWRTGTSGFTDTQYF; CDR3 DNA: TGTGCCTGGAGGACCGGGACTAGCGGATTCACAGATACGCAGTATTTT
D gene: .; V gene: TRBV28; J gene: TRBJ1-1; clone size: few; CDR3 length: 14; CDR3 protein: CASSLPSLNTEAFF; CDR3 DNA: TGTGCCAGCAGTTTACCCAGTCTGAACACTGAAGCTTTCTTT
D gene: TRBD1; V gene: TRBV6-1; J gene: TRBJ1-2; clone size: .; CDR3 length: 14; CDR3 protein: CASITGGTYYGYTF; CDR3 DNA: TGTGCCAGCATTACAGGGGGAACGTACTATGGCTACACCTTC
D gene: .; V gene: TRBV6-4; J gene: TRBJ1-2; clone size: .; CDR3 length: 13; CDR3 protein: CASSPISGFGYTF; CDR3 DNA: TGTGCCAGCAGTCCGATTTCAGGCTTTGGCTACACCTTC
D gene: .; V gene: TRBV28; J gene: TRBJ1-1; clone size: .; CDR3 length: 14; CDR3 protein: CASSSLVVRTEAFF; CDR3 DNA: TGTGCCAGCAGTTCGCTAGTGGTGAGGACTGAAGCTTTCTTT